The 14 T cell receptor beta chains below were found in one sample sequenced in a study of cytomegalovirus exposure and HLA in healthy donors. PCR used 60 Vbeta primers and 13 Jbeta primers. Profiling relied on immunoSEQ multiplex PCR, and the TCRdb table lists in-frame clones only, not all of them. This repertoire shows about 120,000 clones, around 66% found once; its top ten account for about 8%. Material for sequencing was PBMCs. All receptors derive from a woman aged 40 to 50 in good health and CMV-seropositive.

Only a few counts were recorded for this clone. V and J are TRBV5-1 and TRBJ2-7; TRBD1 aligns across 7 bases. This CDR3 is built from 13 residues. Germline-derived CDR1 and CDR2 are SGHRS and YFSETQ. With 3 bases clipped from V and 5 bases from J, the junction kept 5 bases outside the gene matches. For the CDR3, the DNA is TGCGCCAGCAGCTACCTTACAGGGGACGAGCAGTACTTC. Protein: CASSYLTGDEQYF.

Only one count was recorded for this clone. The chain recombines TRBV7-8 with TRBJ2-1; D perhaps matches TRBD2 (5 bases). This CDR3 has 12 amino acids. V lost 5 bases to trimming and J lost 8 bases, with 10 bases between them. Germline lookup yields CDR1 SGHVS and CDR2 FQNEAQ. CDR3 in amino acids: CASSTGVYEQFF. In DNA form, the CDR3 reads TGTGCCAGCAGCACCGGGGTCTATGAGCAGTTCTTC.

The chain couples TRBV14 to TRBJ2-7; weak D call: TRBD1 (5 bases). Germline values: CDR1 SGHDN, CDR2 FVKESK. V gave up 6 bases and J gave up 3 bases, with 12 bases separating them. This CDR3 region has 13 residues. The CDR3 region has the DNA TGTGCCAGCAGTCCGGCAGGGTACTACGAGCAGTACTTC. Residues: CASSPAGYYEQYF.

This chain links TRBV10-2 with TRBJ1-5; D gene uncertain. Germline loops: CDR1 WSHSY, CDR2 SAAADI. The CDR3 is made up of 15 amino acids. The V end lost 2 bases, the J end lost 0 bases, and 8 bases lay between the germline ends. DNA of the CDR3: TGCGCCAGCAGTGAGGCAGGCTATAGCAATCAGCCCCAGCATTTT. Encoded protein: CASSEAGYSNQPQHF.

The chain joins TRBV28 to TRBJ1-1; 9 bases are shared with TRBD1. CDR3 length equals 16 residues. CDR1 is MDHEN, CDR2 SYDVKM, per germline. V lost 3 bases, J lost 4 bases, and 9 bases stayed unmatched. The CDR3 spells CASSFRTGGAGTEAFF. The DNA for the CDR3 is TGTGCCAGCAGTTTCAGAACAGGGGGCGCGGGCACTGAAGCTTTCTTT.

J is TRBJ2-4 and V is TRBV5-1; possibly TRBD2 for D (7 bases). The length of the CDR3 is 15 residues. Trimming removed 0 bases at V and 6 bases at J, with 13 bases between. Per germline, CDR1 SGHRS and CDR2 YFSETQ. The CDR3 nucleotides read TGCGCCAGCAGCTTGGCCGGGGGGCTCGGAAACATTCAGTACTTC. This gives the protein CASSLAGGLGNIQYF.

V and J are TRBV5-6 and TRBJ1-4, with TRBD1 matching over 7 bases. Per germline, CDR1 SGHDT and CDR2 YYEEEE. This CDR3 contains 17 residues. V was pared by 0 bases and J by 2 bases, with 7 bases of the junction left unmatched. CDR3 sequence (DNA): TGTGCCAGCAGCTTGGGGGCCAGGGGACAGACTAATGAAAAACTGTTTTTT. Amino acid sequence: CASSLGARGQTNEKLFF.

The rearrangement links TRBV5-1 to TRBJ2-2; D is unresolved. CDR1 is SGHRS, CDR2 YFSETQ, per germline. The CDR3 spans 14 residues. V was cut by 0 bases and J by 3 bases, with 6 bases left in between. The CDR3 loop is CASSLDRHTGELFF. The CDR3 DNA follows: TGCGCCAGCAGCTTGGACAGACACACCGGGGAGCTGTTTTTT.

J is TRBJ2-1 and V is TRBV5-8; D is uncertain. V lost 0 bases to trimming and J lost 3 bases, with 10 bases between them. The germline gives CDR1 SGHTS, CDR2 YDEGEE. This CDR3 is built from 15 residues. The CDR3 loop reads CASSLAKQHYNEQFF. The CDR3 nucleotides are TGTGCCAGCAGCTTGGCCAAACAGCACTACAATGAGCAGTTCTTC. Complete variable domain (other parts from reference TRBV5-8 and TRBJ2-1): EAGVTQSPTHLIKTRGQQATLRCSPISGHTSVYWYQQALGLGLQFLLWYDEGEERNRGNFPPRFSGRQFPNYSSELNVNALELEDSALYLCASSLAKQHYNEQFFGPGTRLTVL.

This chain connects TRBV7-9 to TRBJ2-3; 12 nucleotides line up with TRBD2. J gave up 0 bases and V 4 bases, and 2 bases lay outside the gene matches. The CDR3 has 16 residues. The germline V gene encodes CDR1 SEHNR and CDR2 FQNEAQ (reference sequence). The CDR3 bases are TGTGCCAGCAGCTCCGGACTAGCGGGGAGCACAGATACGCAGTATTTT. This sequence encodes CASSSGLAGSTDTQYF.

V is TRBV19 and J is TRBJ2-2; 8 nucleotides align to TRBD1. V lost 3 bases, J lost 2 bases, and 5 bases stayed unmatched. The CDR3 has 16 amino acids. Germline V gene sequence: CDR1 LNHDA, CDR2 SQIVND (reference sequence). The CDR3 sequence: CASSIPGQGNTGELFF. In nucleotides, the CDR3 is TGTGCCAGTAGTATCCCTGGACAGGGAAACACCGGGGAGCTGTTTTTT.

CDR3 sequence (DNA): TGCGCCAGCAGCTTTAGCCCCCTAGACCAGGGCGAAGCTTTCTTT. It encodes CASSFSPLDQGEAFF. The gene calls are TRBV5-1 and TRBJ1-1; D perhaps matches TRBD1 (5 bases). This CDR3 is 15 amino acids long. CDR1 is SGHRS, CDR2 YFSETQ, per germline. V was cut by 2 bases and J by 8 bases, with 19 bases left in between. Supplemented by reference TRBV5-1 and TRBJ1-1, the full variable domain reads KAGVTQTPRYLIKTRGQQVTLSCSPISGHRSVSWYQQTPGQGLQFLFEYFSETQRNKGNFPGRFSGRQFSNSRSEMNVSTLELGDSALYLCASSFSPLDQGEAFFGQGTRLTVV.

The CDR3 reads CATSRDLRGGTGELFF. The CDR3 DNA reads TGTGCCACCAGCAGAGATCTGCGGGGGGGCACCGGGGAGCTGTTTTTT. The chain carries TRBV15 and TRBJ2-2; 9 bases map to TRBD2. CDR1 is LNHNV and CDR2 is YYDKDF in the germline V gene (reference sequence). CDR3 size: 16 residues. The J segment lost 4 bases and the V segment lost 0 bases, leaving 3 bases of the junction unmatched.

In this sample, this clone turned up a few times. The chain carries TRBV5-1 and TRBJ2-6; possible D gene TRBD2, 6 bases. V was shortened by 6 bases and J by 4 bases, with 20 bases between the two germline ends. The CDR3 consists of 17 residues. CDR1 and CDR2 from the germline V gene are SGHRS and YFSETQ. Here the CDR3 reads CASTGVEGEAGANVLTF. The CDR3 DNA reads as TGCGCCAGCACCGGGGTGGAGGGTGAGGCGGGGGCCAACGTCCTGACTTTC.